The rows below give T cell receptor beta chains drawn from one sample of a study of cytomegalovirus exposure and HLA in healthy donors. Assay: immunoSEQ multiplex PCR; the TCRdb copy retains only in-frame clones and omits some. The table has around 78,000 clones, approximately 77% seen once. Sequences were obtained from PBMCs. These receptors all come from a woman in her thirties or forties in good health and CMV-seropositive. CDR3s include the opening cysteine and the closing phenylalanine or tryptophan.

CDR3: CASSLTGWDTQYF
V: TRBV27
J: TRBJ2-3

CDR3: CASRRTSGGLVEQFF
V: TRBV6-5
J: TRBJ2-1

CDR3: CASKGQSMDTQYF
V: TRBV18
J: TRBJ2-3

CDR3: CASSLARQDGYTF
V: TRBV7-8
J: TRBJ1-2

CDR3: CAWSPNRVEQYF
V: TRBV30
J: TRBJ2-7

CDR3: CASSLPEGTEAFF
V: TRBV4-1
J: TRBJ1-1

CDR3: CASSGQMNTEAFF
V: TRBV18
J: TRBJ1-1

CDR3: CASSLNGDTEAFF
V: TRBV5-8
J: TRBJ1-1

CDR3: CASGLGQGAADTQYF
V: TRBV12-5
J: TRBJ2-3

CDR3: CSVQTFYEQYF
V: TRBV29-1
J: TRBJ2-7

CDR3: CASTLTTGAVDTIYF
V: TRBV5-1
J: TRBJ1-3

CDR3: CASSPGTGVQPQHF
V: TRBV6-5
J: TRBJ1-5

CDR3: CASSYNRDHEQYF
V: TRBV4-1
J: TRBJ2-7

CDR3: CASSPLSSGFYEQYF
V: TRBV18
J: TRBJ2-7

CDR3: CASSYVEAGMRNIQYF
V: TRBV6-5
J: TRBJ2-4

CDR3: CATSRVGTGGDTQYF
V: TRBV15
J: TRBJ2-3

CDR3: CASSLDREKAYEQYF
V: TRBV11-1
J: TRBJ2-7

CDR3: CAWRGSANYGYTF
V: TRBV30
J: TRBJ1-2

CDR3: CASSQEKGAGELFF
V: TRBV4-2
J: TRBJ2-2

CDR3: CASSLDGGRGWKYF
V: TRBV28
J: TRBJ2-7

CDR3: CASSLERGKAFF
V: TRBV7-9
J: TRBJ1-1

CDR3: CASSGGAENQPQHF
V: TRBV28
J: TRBJ1-5

CDR3: CASRATNYGYTF
V: TRBV10-1
J: TRBJ1-2

CDR3: CACGSVGNTIYF
V: TRBV30
J: TRBJ1-3

CDR3: CASRKAEWGGKNEQFF
V: TRBV5-1
J: TRBJ2-1

CDR3: CASSSLGQGGTEAFF
V: TRBV28
J: TRBJ1-1

CDR3: CASGSPGGDRLYNEQFF
V: TRBV12-5
J: TRBJ2-1

CDR3: CASSLYTGQGEDF
V: TRBV5-6
J: TRBJ2-7

CDR3: CASSQLTALNYEAFF
V: TRBV7-2
J: TRBJ1-1

CDR3: CASSPDRRETQYF
V: TRBV6-5
J: TRBJ2-5

CDR3: CASEGDPGGYTF
V: TRBV6-1
J: TRBJ1-2

CDR3: CASSLDRGGQFF
V: TRBV11-3
J: TRBJ2-1

CDR3: CASSSGTVNTGELFF
V: TRBV7-6
J: TRBJ2-2

CDR3: CASSGVRGKSGANVLTF
V: TRBV2
J: TRBJ2-6

CDR3: CASSQDRVYGYTF
V: TRBV4-2
J: TRBJ1-2

CDR3: CAQGTANTGELFF
V: TRBV30
J: TRBJ2-2

CDR3: CASSSGGPSPLHF
V: TRBV2
J: TRBJ1-6

CDR3: CASSYSRPREQFF
V: TRBV6-5
J: TRBJ2-1

CDR3: CASSLDGALMNTEAFF
V: TRBV11-2
J: TRBJ1-1

CDR3: CASSLMSGLGETQYF
V: TRBV27
J: TRBJ2-5

CDR3: CASSSPGTSGSSYEQYF
V: TRBV7-8
J: TRBJ2-7

CDR3: CASSYDRDYEQYF
V: TRBV6-6
J: TRBJ2-7